These 19 T cell receptor beta chains were all obtained from the same sample, sequenced in a study of blood T cell repertoires in COVID-19 (dated by TCRdb to 2018 to 2020). Library construction relied on the immunoSEQ multiplex PCR assay. The source is immuneACCESS, and TCRdb retained only in-frame sequences with V and J called. Part of the clones is not carried over; for the studies checked, unresolved V genes explain less than half of this, and the remainder is unexplained. A total of about 460,000 clones appear in this sample, roughly nine tenths of them only once. The leading ten clones occupy roughly 8% of the sample. Sequencing input: PBMCs or T cells enriched from blood (not recorded which). The receptors derive from a woman aged 60-75 years who had recovered from COVID-19.

This chain connects TRBV3-1 (or the pseudogene TRBV3-2) to TRBJ2-3; D not resolved. V lost 2 bases to trimming and J lost 4 bases, with 10 bases between them. The germline CDR1 and CDR2 sequences are LGHDT and YNNKEL (reference sequence). This CDR3 is built from 14 residues. CDR3 sequence: CASSQFPRSDTQYF. CDR3 nucleotides: TGTGCCAGCAGCCAATTTCCTAGATCAGATACGCAGTATTTT.

This clone was observed a few times. The chain links TRBV4-1 to TRBJ1-1; 10 bases are shared with TRBD1. Germline V gives CDR1 MGHRA, CDR2 YSYEKL. V trimming: 3 bases; J trimming: 1 base; junction bases outside the gene matches: 2. This CDR3 contains 15 residues. CDR3 in amino acids: CASSHDRGRNTEAFF. The CDR3 DNA is TGCGCCAGCAGCCATGACAGGGGGCGGAACACTGAAGCTTTCTTT.

The chain combines TRBV4-2 with TRBJ1-5; no clear D gene. From germline, CDR1 is LGHNA and CDR2 YNFKEQ. This CDR3 spans 15 amino acids. V lost 1 base and J 0 bases, leaving 7 bases between the germline ends. CDR3 sequence reads: CASSQGLYSNQPQHF. The CDR3 DNA follows: TGTGCCAGCAGCCAAGGGCTGTATAGCAATCAGCCCCAGCATTTT.

This chain connects TRBV27 to TRBJ2-2; 12 bases map to TRBD1. V lost 5 bases to trimming and J lost 0 bases; unmatched junction nucleotides: 4. This CDR3 is 17 amino acids long. CDR1 MNHEY and CDR2 SMNVEV come from the germline V gene (reference sequence). The CDR3 sequence is CASSKGTGGTNTGELFF. The CDR3 region has the DNA TGTGCCAGCAGTAAAGGGACAGGGGGCACGAACACCGGGGAGCTGTTTTTT.

The count of this clone is one. The V and J genes are TRBV9 and TRBJ2-3; D might be TRBD2 (6 bases). This CDR3 has 16 amino acids. CDR1 is SGDLS and CDR2 is YYNGEE in the germline V gene. Trimming removed 1 base at V and 4 bases at J, with 16 bases between. CDR3 in amino acids: CASSVRVGGEADTQYF. The CDR3 DNA reads TGTGCCAGCAGCGTACGGGTGGGCGGGGAGGCAGATACGCAGTATTTT.

The V call is TRBV3-1 (or the pseudogene TRBV3-2), the J call TRBJ2-7; 9 positions match TRBD1. The length of the CDR3 is 17 residues. Germline CDR1 reads LGHDT; CDR2 reads YNNKEL (reference sequence). The V and J ends lost 0 bases and 6 bases, in that order; junction bases with no gene match: 12. The CDR3 region is CASSQDPPGTGKGEQYV. The CDR3 DNA follows: TGTGCCAGCAGCCAAGATCCCCCCGGGACAGGGAAAGGCGAGCAGTACGTC.

The chain recombines TRBV5-1 with TRBJ1-3; D remains unclear. The CDR3 spans 15 residues. Germline CDR1 SGHRS, CDR2 YFSETQ. Trimming removed 0 bases at V and 0 bases at J, with 7 bases between. The CDR3, as DNA: TGCGCCAGCAGCTTGGGGTCAGTCTCTGGAAACACCATATATTTT. This encodes CASSLGSVSGNTIYF.

The chain combines TRBV7-8 with TRBJ1-1, with D maybe TRBD1 (5 bases). Trimming shortened V by 5 bases and J by 1 base, and 14 bases separated the two germline ends. Germline V gives CDR1 SGHVS, CDR2 FQNEAQ. The CDR3 totals 15 residues. The CDR3 DNA sequence: TGTGCCAGCAGCCGACCGGACAACAGGAACACTGAAGCTTTCTTT. Amino acids: CASSRPDNRNTEAFF.

This clone appeared a single time. The chain is built from TRBV25-1 and TRBJ2-7, with 9 bases identical to TRBD1. With 5 bases clipped from V and 4 bases from J, the junction kept 12 bases outside the gene matches. Germline V lookup: CDR1 MGHDK, CDR2 SYGVNS. This CDR3 region has 16 residues. This CDR3 is CASSPPTPQGAYEQYF. In DNA, the CDR3 is TGTGCCAGCAGTCCCCCTACTCCACAGGGGGCTTACGAGCAGTACTTC.

The chain has TRBV30 and TRBJ1-1; 7 nucleotides match TRBD1. CDR3 length equals 11 residues. J was trimmed by 6 bases and V by 2 bases; bases with no gene match: 0. Germline CDR1 and CDR2: GTSNPN and SVGIG (reference sequence). The CDR3 DNA follows: TGTGCCTGGAGTACAGGGGCTGAAGCTTTCTTT. Translated: CAWSTGAEAFF.

V gene TRBV6-5 combines with J gene TRBJ2-2, with 8 positions matching TRBD1. V lost 4 bases, J lost 4 bases, and 8 bases stayed unmatched. CDR1 is MNHEY and CDR2 is SVGAGI in the germline V gene. The CDR3 runs 16 residues. The CDR3: CASSSPGQALTGELFF. CDR3 DNA sequence: TGTGCCAGCAGTTCCCCGGGACAGGCCCTCACCGGGGAGCTGTTTTTT.

The chain uses TRBV28 and TRBJ1-1; D may be TRBD1 (6 bases). The CDR3 covers 16 residues. Per the germline V gene, CDR1 is MDHEN and CDR2 is SYDVKM. Trimming left V 6 bases short and J 0 bases short, with 17 bases between. CDR3 residues: CASRPGQYKMNTEAFF. In DNA form, the CDR3 reads TGTGCCAGCAGGCCCGGACAGTACAAGATGAACACTGAAGCTTTCTTT.

The V call is TRBV7-8, the J call TRBJ2-1; 10 bases line up with TRBD2. This CDR3 region has 16 residues. Germline V lookup: CDR1 SGHVS, CDR2 FQNEAQ. Trimming at V came to 2 bases and at J to 4 bases, leaving 5 bases not matched to a gene. The CDR3 bases are TGTGCCAGCAGCTTACCGGGACTAGCGCAATACAATGAGCAGTTCTTC. Amino acids: CASSLPGLAQYNEQFF.

V gene TRBV15 combines with J gene TRBJ1-5; D might be TRBD1 (5 bases). Trimming cost V 6 bases and J 0 bases, with 12 bases left between them. CDR1 and CDR2 (germline): LNHNV, YYDKDF (reference sequence). CDR3 size: 15 residues. CDR3 sequence (DNA): TGTGCCACCAGTCCGGACACGAATAGCAATCAGCCCCAGCATTTT. Its protein is CATSPDTNSNQPQHF.

Only one count was recorded for this clone. The chain couples TRBV4-1 to TRBJ1-1; 7 bases are a match to TRBD1. The CDR3 contains 16 residues. The V and J ends lost 0 bases and 4 bases, in that order; junction bases with no gene match: 8. Germline CDR1 reads MGHRA; CDR2 reads YSYEKL. Here the CDR3 reads CASSQDWAQGGTEAFF. CDR3 bases: TGCGCCAGCAGCCAAGATTGGGCTCAGGGGGGCACTGAAGCTTTCTTT.

This CDR3 is CASSAGREGATGELFF. CDR3 in DNA: TGTGCCAGCAGTGCAGGTAGAGAGGGGGCCACCGGGGAGCTGTTTTTT. The chain has TRBV2 and TRBJ2-2; the match to TRBD1 covers 7 bases. Germline CDR1 reads SNHLY; CDR2 reads FYNNEI. This CDR3 region has 16 residues. V dropped 4 bases and J dropped 4; count of bases not matched to a gene: 9.

J is TRBJ1-2 and V is TRBV3-1 (or the pseudogene TRBV3-2); D ambiguous. The V gene lost 5 bases and the J gene lost 2 bases, with 6 bases spanning the gap. Germline V gene sequence: CDR1 LGHDT, CDR2 YNNKEL (reference sequence). The CDR3 runs 12 residues. The CDR3 sequence is CASSFRNYGYTF. CDR3 nucleotide sequence: TGTGCCAGCAGCTTCCGGAACTATGGCTACACCTTC.

This clone was seen just once. This sequence joins TRBV20-1 and TRBJ1-4; D gene ambiguous. CDR3 length equals 11 residues. V was shortened by 4 bases and J by 8 bases, with 8 bases between the two germline ends. CDR1 is DFQATT, CDR2 SNEGSKA, per germline (reference sequence). CDR3 sequence: CSAIGGEKLFF. The DNA of the CDR3 is TGCAGTGCTATCGGCGGGGAAAAACTGTTTTTT.

V gene TRBV6-4 combines with J gene TRBJ2-3; 7 bases are a match to TRBD2. The germline gives CDR1 MRHNA, CDR2 SNTAGT. Unmatched junction bases numbered 7, after V lost 10 bases and J lost 0 bases. This CDR3 comprises 14 residues. Written as DNA, the CDR3 is TGTGCCAACCTAAGCGGGGCTAGCACAGATACGCAGTATTTT. This codes for CANLSGASTDTQYF.